Here is one TCR beta chain with its context. Antigen specificity is unknown. This sample was included in a study of cytomegalovirus exposure and HLA in healthy donors. Overall study findings and caveats: At a 0.05 false discovery rate, a later analysis found approximately 17,000 TCR beta sequences to be associated with HLA alleles.

In the PCR, 60 Vbeta and 13 Jbeta primers were used. Clones were read by immunoSEQ multiplex PCR, and TCRdb kept only the in-frame ones, dropping some. This table holds about 150,000 clones, roughly 80% found once. Between the trimmed V and J ends, which lost 0 bases and 4 bases, there was a span of 8 bases. The germline V gene has CDR1 LNHDA and CDR2 SQIVND (reference sequence). The length of the CDR3 is 14 residues. The V and J genes are TRBV19 and TRBJ2-3; TRBD2 might be the D (6 bases). The sequencing sample was made of PBMCs. The clonotype was recovered from a woman aged 40 to 49 in good health and CMV-seronegative. Written as DNA, the CDR3 is TGTGCCAGTAGTATAGACTGGGGGGCAGATACGCAGTATTTT. Amino acids: CASSIDWGADTQYF. The complete variable domain, with remaining parts taken from reference TRBV19 and TRBJ2-3, reads DGGITQSPKYLFRKEGQNVTLSCEQNLNHDAMYWYRQDPGQGLRLIYYSQIVNDFQKGDIAEGYSVSREKKESFPLTVTSAQKNPTAFYLCASSIDWGADTQYFGPGTRLTVL.